The present TCR beta chain was sequenced within a study of post-analysis software for immune sequencing data. Study observations and caveats: Patients carried five TRBV segments more frequently than controls did, and TRBV5-6, TRBV5-1 and TRBV20-1 were among them. Pronounced co-clustering by F measure was evident among identically batched samples.

The TCR beta cDNA libraries carried unique molecular identifiers. TCRdb ran MiXCR on the PCR reads and lists one entry per CDR3 protein. The profile shows about 570,000 distinct CDR3 sequences, around a third of them singletons. A remark on this clonotype: Its antigen is unidentified.

Germline CDR1 SGHVS, CDR2 FNYEAQ. Trimming shortened V by 5 bases and J by 1 base, and 12 bases separated the two germline ends. The CDR3 contains 15 residues. The chain employs TRBV7-6 and TRBJ2-1; D ambiguous. The receptor was derived from a girl under 18 with multiple sclerosis. Material for sequencing was blood. As DNA, the CDR3 is TGTGCCAGCAGCCGACACAGAAAATCCTACAATGAGCAGTTCTTC. It translates to CASSRHRKSYNEQFF.